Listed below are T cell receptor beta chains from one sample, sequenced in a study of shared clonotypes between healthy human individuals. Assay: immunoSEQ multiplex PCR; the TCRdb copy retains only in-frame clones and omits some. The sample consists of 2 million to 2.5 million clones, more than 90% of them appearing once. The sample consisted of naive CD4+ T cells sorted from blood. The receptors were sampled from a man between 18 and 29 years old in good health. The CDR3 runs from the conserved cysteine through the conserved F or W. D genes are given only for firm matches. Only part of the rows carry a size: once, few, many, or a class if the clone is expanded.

CDR3: CSVEGVPDGYTF
DNA: TGCAGCGTTGAGGGGGTACCCGATGGCTACACCTTC
D: -
size: -
V: TRBV29-1
J: TRBJ1-2

CDR3: CASSQDRDQPQHF
DNA: TGTGCCAGCAGCCAGGACAGAGATCAGCCCCAGCATTTT
D: -
size: -
V: TRBV7-2
J: TRBJ1-5

CDR3: CASSLDREVSGANVLTF
DNA: TGCGCCAGCAGCTTGGACAGGGAGGTCTCTGGGGCCAACGTCCTGACTTTC
D: -
size: -
V: TRBV5-1
J: TRBJ2-6

CDR3: CASSPGTNSNQPQHF
DNA: TGTGCCAGCTCACCCGGGACAAATAGCAATCAGCCCCAGCATTTT
D: -
size: -
V: TRBV18
J: TRBJ1-5

CDR3: CAWGLVGDSPLHF
DNA: TGTGCCTGGGGATTAGTCGGCGACTCACCCCTCCACTTT
D: -
size: -
V: TRBV30
J: TRBJ1-6

CDR3: CASSLDPLRGAQETQYF
DNA: TGTGCCAGCAGCTTGGACCCCCTCCGGGGAGCCCAAGAGACCCAGTACTTC
D: -
size: -
V: TRBV5-4
J: TRBJ2-5

CDR3: CASLPGQGFSGANVLTF
DNA: TGTGCCAGCCTTCCGGGACAGGGATTCTCTGGGGCCAACGTCCTGACTTTC
D: TRBD1
size: -
V: TRBV19
J: TRBJ2-6

CDR3: CASRRTGEGSYEQYF
DNA: TGTGCCAGCAGAAGGACAGGGGAAGGCTCCTACGAGCAGTACTTC
D: TRBD1
size: -
V: TRBV6-6
J: TRBJ2-7

CDR3: CASSATGGSPLHF
DNA: TGTGCCAGCAGTGCTACAGGGGGCTCACCCCTCCACTTT
D: TRBD1
size: -
V: TRBV6-4
J: TRBJ1-6

CDR3: CAWSASTREQFF
DNA: TGTGCCTGGAGTGCAAGTACCCGGGAGCAGTTCTTC
D: -
size: -
V: TRBV30
J: TRBJ2-1

CDR3: CSVESQGGEQYF
DNA: TGCAGCGTTGAATCACAGGGGGGCGAGCAGTACTTC
D: TRBD1
size: -
V: TRBV29-1
J: TRBJ2-7

CDR3: CASSATSGRQPQHF
DNA: TGTGCCAGCAGTGCTACTTCAGGTCGTCAGCCCCAGCATTTT
D: -
size: once
V: TRBV6-5
J: TRBJ1-5

CDR3: CASSLGTSASSYEQYF
DNA: TGTGCCAGCAGCTTGGGGACTAGCGCGAGTTCCTACGAGCAGTACTTC
D: TRBD2
size: -
V: TRBV5-4
J: TRBJ2-7

CDR3: CASSLTPVDEQFF
DNA: TGTGCCAGCAGCTTGACCCCGGTTGATGAGCAGTTCTTC
D: -
size: -
V: TRBV11-2
J: TRBJ2-1

CDR3: CASRTGLPYEQYF
DNA: TGTGCCAGCAGAACCGGGTTACCCTACGAGCAGTACTTC
D: -
size: -
V: TRBV27
J: TRBJ2-7